The clone carrying this T cell receptor beta chain was seen ten or more times. Its antigen is as yet unknown. Unique molecular identifiers were affixed to single, distinct cDNA molecules. TCRdb analysed the 5' RACE reads with MiXCR anew, one entry per CDR3 protein. The sample lists about 64,000 distinct CDR3 sequences, around 4.7% seen once, with just under 5% in the top ten. This entry belongs to a study of early T cells in non-severe SARS-CoV-2 infection. Across the whole study: It was bulk RNA from unsorted whole blood that was sequenced, and the chains were unpaired. Points from the study as a whole: Clonotype matching in VDJdb favored anti-spike CD8 responses and did not capture private and CD4 specificities.

V was pared by 11 bases and J by 4 bases, with 18 bases of the junction left unmatched. CDR1 is SGHTA and CDR2 is FQGTGA in the germline V gene. The CDR3 is made up of 18 amino acids. This TCR was recovered from an adult who was a healthcare worker with PCR-confirmed SARS-CoV-2 infection or an uninfected control (not recorded which). Sequencing was performed on whole blood. V is TRBV7-3 and J is TRBJ2-6; 9 bases align to TRBD1. The CDR3 loop is CAGYWTGEDLDGANVLTF. DNA of the CDR3: TGTGCCGGCTATTGGACAGGGGAGGATTTAGACGGGGCCAACGTCCTGACTTTC.